These T cell receptor beta chains were read from a single sample in a study of Graves' ophthalmopathy and Graves' hyperthyroidism. TCRdb called the multiplex PCR reads again in MiXCR, with one record for every CDR3 protein. The sample holds just over 400,000 distinct CDR3 sequences; under 25% are singletons and the top ten take roughly 3%. The specimen was peripheral blood. The receptors originated from a woman between 18 and 30 years old with stable Graves' hyperthyroidism. Both conserved end residues are part of each CDR3. A D gene is named only where the DNA matches it firmly. Some rows mark clone size as missing; the rest say once, few, many or name a class of expanded clone.

clone_size d_call j_call v_call cdr3_aa cdr3_nt
few TRBD2 TRBJ2-5 TRBV12-5 CASAADRGGRETQYF TGTGCTAGTGCCGCCGATCGGGGAGGGAGAGAGACCCAGTACTTC
many NA TRBJ1-1 TRBV12-3/TRBV12-4 CASSPLGRGTEAFF TGTGCCAGCAGTCCACTCGGCCGGGGCACTGAAGCTTTCTTT
NA NA TRBJ2-7 TRBV12-3/TRBV12-4 CASSRQISYEQYF TGTGCCAGCAGTCGACAGATCTCCTACGAGCAGTACTTC
many NA TRBJ2-2 TRBV9 CASSARAGTTGELFF TGTGCCAGCAGCGCCCGGGCAGGTACCACCGGGGAGCTGTTTTTT
many NA TRBJ1-1 TRBV12-3/TRBV12-4 CASIPPVRGLNTEAFF TGTGCCAGCATACCGCCAGTGAGGGGGTTGAACACTGAAGCTTTCTTT
many TRBD2 TRBJ2-4 TRBV19 CASSITSAGVDFGKNIKYF TGTGCCAGTAGTATTACATCCGCGGGAGTTGATTTTGGCAAAAACATTAAGTACTTC
many TRBD1 TRBJ1-1 TRBV7-2 CASSRTGITEAFF TGTGCCAGCAGCAGGACAGGGATCACTGAAGCTTTCTTT
NA TRBD1 TRBJ2-5 TRBV2 CASTTGQETQYF TGTGCCAGCACGACAGGGCAAGAGACCCAGTACTTC
many NA TRBJ2-5 TRBV5-1 CASSWDGQETQYF TGCGCCAGCAGCTGGGACGGACAAGAGACCCAGTACTTC
many TRBD1 TRBJ1-5 TRBV30 CAWSGGGDTQPQHF TGTGCCTGGAGTGGAGGGGGCGATACTCAGCCCCAGCATTTT
many NA TRBJ1-2 TRBV7-3 CASSSGRNDDGYTF TGTGCCAGCAGCTCCGGGCGAAACGATGATGGCTACACCTTC
many NA TRBJ2-5 TRBV20-1 CSATSHLETQYF TGCAGTGCTACTTCTCACCTTGAGACCCAGTACTTC
few NA TRBJ1-3 TRBV18 CASSPGDISGNTIYF TGTGCCAGCTCACCCGGGGACATCTCTGGAAACACCATATATTTT
many NA TRBJ2-7 TRBV5-1 CASSLQRQFYEQYF TGCGCCAGCAGCTTGCAGCGTCAATTCTACGAGCAGTACTTC
many NA TRBJ2-7 TRBV11-2 CASSPKTGSPHEQYF TGTGCCAGCAGCCCAAAGACCGGGTCCCCTCACGAGCAGTACTTC
many NA TRBJ1-2 TRBV15 CATSREARERGYTF TGTGCCACCAGCCGCGAGGCGCGAGAGAGAGGCTACACCTTC
many TRBD2 TRBJ2-5 TRBV20-1 CSASGRAGETQYF TGCAGTGCTAGCGGGAGGGCCGGAGAGACCCAGTACTTC
many TRBD2 TRBJ2-2 TRBV13 CASSPGLAGVGGELFF TGTGCCAGCAGCCCAGGACTAGCGGGAGTTGGCGGGGAGCTGTTTTTT
NA NA TRBJ2-7 TRBV30 CAWIGLRGQYF TGTGCCTGGATCGGCTTGAGGGGGCAGTACTTC
many NA TRBJ2-5 TRBV6-1 CASSSPSKTQYF TGTGCCAGCAGTTCCCCATCGAAGACCCAGTACTTC
NA TRBD1 TRBJ1-2 TRBV18 CASSRGQAEFYGYTF TGTGCCAGCTCACGCGGACAGGCGGAGTTCTATGGCTACACCTTC
many NA TRBJ1-5 TRBV7-3 CASSSTVGQPQHF TGTGCCAGCAGCTCGACAGTGGGGCAGCCCCAGCATTTT
many TRBD2 TRBJ2-2 TRBV13 CASSVRTSGPGELFF TGTGCCAGCAGCGTAAGGACTAGCGGGCCCGGGGAGCTGTTTTTT
once TRBD1 TRBJ1-2 TRBV20-1 CSARLGQGPYGYTF TGCAGTGCTAGACTGGGACAGGGACCTTATGGCTACACCTTC
many NA TRBJ1-5 TRBV19 CASGYLGNQPQHF TGTGCCAGTGGGTATTTGGGCAATCAGCCCCAGCATTTT
many NA TRBJ1-2 TRBV6-5 CASSSIGDSRGDYGYTF TGTGCCAGCAGTTCCATTGGAGATAGCCGGGGGGACTATGGCTACACCTTC
many TRBD1 TRBJ1-2 TRBV20-1 CSATPLTGKYGYTF TGCAGTGCTACACCTCTGACAGGGAAATATGGCTACACCTTC
many NA TRBJ2-3 TRBV7-2 CASSPRGGSSTDTQYF TGTGCCAGCAGCCCTCGCGGCGGGTCTAGCACAGATACGCAGTATTTT
many NA TRBJ1-1 TRBV30 CAWSARPGTEAFF TGTGCCTGGAGTGCTCGGCCCGGGACTGAAGCTTTCTTT
few NA TRBJ2-2 TRBV5-1 CASSLEVGTFTGELFF TGCGCCAGCAGCTTGGAGGTCGGGACTTTTACCGGGGAGCTGTTTTTT
many TRBD1 TRBJ1-1 TRBV20-1 CSATTGSTPPEAFF TGCAGTGCTACGACAGGGTCCACCCCCCCTGAAGCTTTCTTT
NA TRBD2 TRBJ2-7 TRBV25-1 CASSDNPGTASGRVAEGEQYF TGTGCCAGCAGTGATAATCCCGGGACAGCTAGCGGGAGAGTGGCCGAAGGCGAGCAGTACTTC
NA TRBD2 TRBJ2-7 TRBV20-1 CSASSARVGGGFSYEQYF TGCAGTGCTAGTTCCGCAAGGGTCGGCGGGGGTTTCTCCTACGAGCAGTACTTC
many NA TRBJ2-5 TRBV20-1 CSATGTQETQYF TGCAGTGCTACCGGGACCCAAGAGACCCAGTACTTC
few TRBD2 TRBJ2-5 TRBV6-1 CASMKRPSGIQETQYF TGTGCCAGCATGAAAAGGCCTAGCGGTATCCAAGAGACCCAGTACTTC
many TRBD2 TRBJ2-5 TRBV2 CASSHGMLAGQETQYF TGTGCCAGCAGCCATGGGATGCTAGCGGGTCAAGAGACCCAGTACTTC
few NA TRBJ1-2 TRBV11-2 CASSKEQGLDGYTF TGTGCCAGCAGTAAAGAGCAGGGGTTGGATGGCTACACCTTC
many NA TRBJ1-2 TRBV28 CASSPIGSGGYGYTF TGTGCCAGCAGTCCTATCGGGTCCGGCGGCTATGGCTACACCTTC
many TRBD1 TRBJ2-2 TRBV7-3 CASSFIRDRGGGGELFF TGTGCCAGCAGTTTTATCCGGGACAGGGGAGGCGGCGGGGAGCTGTTTTTT
many TRBD2 TRBJ2-7 TRBV20-1 CSARDGGLAGVYEQYF TGCAGTGCTAGAGATGGGGGACTAGCGGGAGTATACGAGCAGTACTTC
many NA TRBJ2-2 TRBV12-3/TRBV12-4 CASSPPYNTGELFF TGTGCCAGCAGTCCCCCCTATAACACCGGGGAGCTGTTTTTT
few NA TRBJ1-2 TRBV13 CARSLGADYGYTF TGTGCCCGCAGCTTAGGGGCAGACTATGGCTACACCTTC
many NA TRBJ1-1 TRBV19 CASTSGRLNTEAFF TGTGCCAGTACTTCCGGACGGTTGAACACTGAAGCTTTCTTT
NA NA TRBJ2-2 TRBV11-3 CASSLGRSNTGELCF TGTGCCAGCAGCTTGGGACGATCGAACACCGGGGAGCTGTGTTTT
NA NA TRBJ2-3 TRBV6-2/TRBV6-3 CASSLYRRATDTQYF TGTGCCAGCAGTCTATATCGGCGGGCCACAGATACGCAGTATTTT
few NA TRBJ2-2 TRBV28 CASSTGGGYLGELFF TGTGCCAGCAGTACTGGAGGGGGGTATCTCGGGGAGCTGTTTTTT
NA TRBD1 TRBJ1-1 TRBV30 CAWSPGQGNTEAFF TGTGCCTGGAGTCCGGGACAGGGGAACACTGAAGCTTTCTTT
few NA TRBJ1-1 TRBV7-3 CASSLTGGGSKAEAFF TGTGCCAGCAGCTTAACGGGCGGGGGCTCGAAGGCTGAAGCTTTCTTT
NA TRBD1 TRBJ1-6 TRBV12-3/TRBV12-4 CASSRDRNSPLHF TGTGCCAGCAGTCGGGACAGAAATTCACCCCTCCACTTT
NA TRBD1 TRBJ1-2 TRBV7-2 CASSSQGGGYTF TGTGCCAGCAGTTCACAGGGGGGCGGCTACACCTTC
NA NA TRBJ2-5 TRBV12-3/TRBV12-4 CASTPIGEETQYF TGTGCCAGCACCCCCATAGGGGAAGAGACCCAGTACTTC
many NA TRBJ2-7 TRBV2 CASSVIGYEQYF TGTGCCAGCAGTGTGATCGGGTACGAGCAGTACTTC
many NA TRBJ2-7 TRBV4-1 CASSQALPGYEQYF TGCGCCAGCAGCCAAGCCCTGCCAGGCTACGAGCAGTACTTC
NA TRBD1 TRBJ1-6 TRBV6-8 CASSYGTGGYNSPLHF TGTGCCAGCAGTTACGGGACAGGGGGCTATAATTCACCCCTCCACTTT
many NA TRBJ1-6 TRBV28 CASSLGVANSPLHF TGTGCCAGCAGTTTGGGGGTAGCTAATTCACCCCTCCACTTT